This T cell receptor beta chain was recorded in a study of blood T cells in healthy people across ages. Every donor gave ten milliliters of peripheral blood. Sample-barcoded 5' priming and a J-beta primer mix drove a second PCR of about 6 to 11 cycles. A single record per CDR3 protein comes from TCRdb applying MiXCR to the 5' RACE reads. The sample contains 920,000 or so distinct CDR3 sequences, over 35% of which appear only once. Study-wide points: Naive T cell percentage and TCR beta diversity correlated strongly. A conclusive naive versus antigen-experienced comparison was prevented by the unsorted PBMCs. Because donor CMV status was unknown, expanded clonotype changes were possibly confounded.

Looked up from germline, CDR1 is LNHNV and CDR2 is YYDKDF (reference sequence). With 5 bases removed from V and 1 base from J, the gap between germline ends came to 8 bases. The CDR3 runs to 13 residues. With respect to this clonotype: Its antigen is currently unknown.

The chain couples TRBV15 to TRBJ1-1; D is ambiguous. What was sequenced was blood. This receptor was identified in a woman between 55 and 75 years old in good health. The CDR3: CATSAAENTEAFF. As DNA, the CDR3 is TGTGCCACCAGCGCCGCAGAGAACACTGAAGCTTTCTTT.